Listed below are T cell receptor beta chains from one sample, sequenced in a study of circulating CD8 cells and anti-PD-1 response in melanoma. TCRdb reprocessed the reads via MiXCR and lists one record per CDR3 protein. This repertoire shows around 460 distinct CDR3 sequences, around 8.2% found once; its top ten account for roughly 40%. The input for sequencing was CD8+ T cells from PBMCs, taken at baseline or after one month of anti-PD-1 therapy (not recorded which). The receptors come from a human donor with melanoma. CDR3s include the opening cysteine and the closing phenylalanine or tryptophan. A D gene is named only where the DNA matches it firmly. Only part of the rows carry a size: once, few, many, or a class if the clone is expanded.

DNA,CDR3,D,J,V,size
TGTGCCAGCACCTCACGTGGGTACACCGGGGAGCTGTTTTTT,CASTSRGYTGELFF,.,TRBJ2-2,TRBV28,few
TGTGCCAGCGCGCCGGGAACTCACGTGGTCGAGCAGTACTTC,CASAPGTHVVEQYF,.,TRBJ2-7,TRBV9,medium-sized
TGTGCCAGCAGCCAAGAGGAAGCCTACGAGCAGTACTTC,CASSQEEAYEQYF,.,TRBJ2-7,TRBV14,.
TGCAGTGCTAGAGCGTTAGCGGGGGGAAACATTCAGTACTTC,CSARALAGGNIQYF,TRBD2,TRBJ2-4,TRBV20-1,medium-sized
TGTGCCAGCAGCGGGCTACGGGGTAGCTCCTACAATGAGCAGTTCTTC,CASSGLRGSSYNEQFF,.,TRBJ2-1,TRBV7-9,large
TGTGCCAGTAAGACAGCGACAGATCAGCCCCAGCATTTT,CASKTATDQPQHF,.,TRBJ1-5,TRBV19,medium-sized
TGTGCCAGCTCACCGAACGGGGGAGTCGAGCAGTACTTC,CASSPNGGVEQYF,.,TRBJ2-7,TRBV18,large
TGTGCCAGCAGTCCCTCCTTACACAAAGAGACCCAGTACTTC,CASSPSLHKETQYF,.,TRBJ2-5,TRBV12-3/TRBV12-4,large
TGTGCCAGCAGCTCCCCCGGACAGGCGAACACCGGGGAGCTGTTTTTT,CASSSPGQANTGELFF,TRBD1,TRBJ2-2,TRBV7-3,medium-sized
TGTGCCAGCAGCCCGAGTTTGGGGTCCTACGAGCAGTACTTC,CASSPSLGSYEQYF,.,TRBJ2-7,TRBV7-2,large
TGTGCCAGCAGCTTAGAGGGGGCCGGAGGTTCTAATCAGCCCCAGCATTTT,CASSLEGAGGSNQPQHF,TRBD1,TRBJ1-5,TRBV7-2,large
TGTGCCAGTAGTATCCATAGCGGACCTCTCAATGAGCAGTTCTTC,CASSIHSGPLNEQFF,.,TRBJ2-1,TRBV19,medium-sized
TGTGCCAGCAGCATTCGACAGGGAGAGGTAGGAGAGACCCAGTACTTC,CASSIRQGEVGETQYF,TRBD1,TRBJ2-5,TRBV7-6,medium-sized
TGTGCCAGCAGTTTTGAGTTAGAAAGCACAGATACGCAGTATTTT,CASSFELESTDTQYF,.,TRBJ2-3,TRBV27,hyperexpanded
TGTGCCAGCAGCTTGAAGCAGGGGAGAGGGACTAATGAAAAACTGTTTTTT,CASSLKQGRGTNEKLFF,.,TRBJ1-4,TRBV5-4,medium-sized
TGCAGCGTGGAAGGAGGACAGGGCGGAGAGACCCAGTACTTC,CSVEGGQGGETQYF,TRBD1,TRBJ2-5,TRBV29-1,medium-sized